These 29 T cell receptor beta chains were all obtained from the same sample, sequenced in a study of blood T cells in healthy people across ages. Through a sample-barcoded 5' primer and a J-beta primer mix, a second PCR was run for roughly 6 to 12 cycles. TCRdb re-derived calls from the 5' RACE reads in MiXCR, one entry per CDR3 protein. The profile shows 700,000 to 950,000 distinct CDR3 sequences, 35% to 45% of them singletons. Sequencing was performed on blood. The receptor set was obtained from an older woman in good health.

The chain links TRBV7-2 to TRBJ1-2; D remains ambiguous. CDR3 length equals 16 residues. Germline CDR1 reads SGHTA; CDR2 reads FQGNSA. Trimming cost V 1 base and J 4 bases, with 16 bases left between them. CDR3 in DNA: TGTGCCAGCAGCTTAGGAGACCCCGTGGCTGGCTATGGCTACACCTTC. It encodes CASSLGDPVAGYGYTF.

On this clonotype: A read error may explain this, as a much larger clone is one base away. The J gene is TRBJ2-1, the V gene TRBV12-3 or TRBV12-4, with TRBD2 identical over 11 bases. There are 17 residues in the CDR3. Trimming at V came to 3 bases and at J to 12 bases, leaving 16 bases not matched to a gene. In DNA form, the CDR3 reads TGTGCCAGCAGTTTGGCCCATACTAGCGGGAGCCCTAGAGGGCAGTTCTTC. Protein product: CASSLAHTSGSPRGQFF.

Concerning this clonotype: A read error may account for a junction end that differs from germline. This rearrangement joins TRBV3-1 to TRBJ2-1; TRBD2 matches 10 bases. CDR1 is LGHDT, CDR2 YNNKEL, per germline (reference sequence). The CDR3 extends over 17 amino acids. The CDR3 region is CASSPLGLAGVANGQFF. The CDR3 bases are TGTGCCAGCAGCCCCTTGGGGCTAGCGGGGGTGGCGAATGGGCAGTTCTTC.

Worth noting for this clonotype: This sequence may be a read error, since a much larger clone differs from it by one base. The gene calls are TRBV20-1 and TRBJ2-5, with a tentative D call TRBD2 (6 bases). The CDR3 totals 13 residues. The germline V gene encodes CDR1 DFQATT and CDR2 SNEGSKA (reference sequence). V was clipped by 7 bases and J by 11 bases, with 23 bases between them. CDR3 sequence (DNA): TGCAGTGAAGGAGCCCCCGGGAGCAATGAGCAGTACTTC. It specifies CSEGAPGSNEQYF.

This rearrangement joins TRBV20-1 to TRBJ2-2; 7 positions match TRBD1. The CDR3 spans 15 residues. J gave up 3 bases and V 1 base, and 5 bases lay outside the gene matches. The germline gives CDR1 DFQATT, CDR2 SNEGSKA (reference sequence). The CDR3 loop reads CSARGPTGYTGELFF. The CDR3 nucleotides read TGCAGTGCTAGAGGCCCGACAGGGTACACCGGGGAGCTGTTTTTT.

This clonotype was detected only a few times. This chain links TRBV10-3 with TRBJ2-4; 8 bases map to TRBD2. The V gene's germline CDR1 is ENHRY and CDR2 SYGVKD. The CDR3 is 15 amino acids. With 3 bases clipped from V and 4 bases from J, the junction kept 5 bases outside the gene matches. The CDR3 sequence: CAISEGVAGKNIQYF. The CDR3 nucleotides read TGTGCCATCAGTGAAGGGGTAGCGGGGAAAAACATTCAGTACTTC.

This clonotype was seen a handful of times. This rearrangement joins TRBV20-1 to TRBJ2-3, with D possibly being TRBD2 (5 bases). CDR3 length equals 19 residues. Looked up from germline, CDR1 is DFQATT and CDR2 is SNEGSKA (reference sequence). With 3 bases removed from V and 0 bases from J, the gap between germline ends came to 25 bases. The DNA for the CDR3 is TGCAGTGCTAGCCATTCCCCTCCAATTGGACTCTTTAGCACAGATACGCAGTATTTT. It specifies CSASHSPPIGLFSTDTQYF.

J is TRBJ2-1 and V is TRBV20-1; 10 nucleotides align to TRBD2. This CDR3 comprises 14 residues. Germline V gives CDR1 DFQATT, CDR2 SNEGSKA (reference sequence). The J segment lost 6 bases and the V segment lost 3 bases, leaving 5 bases of the junction unmatched. This chain's CDR3 is CSASSSGRSNEQFF. The CDR3 bases are TGCAGTGCTAGTTCTAGCGGGAGATCCAATGAGCAGTTCTTC.

The chain couples TRBV28 to TRBJ2-2; D is undetermined. This CDR3 region has 14 residues. Germline V CDR1 and CDR2: MDHEN, SYDVKM. The V and J ends lost 1 base and 8 bases respectively, with 11 bases between them. The CDR3 reads CASSLLGFLGELFF. The CDR3 DNA reads as TGTGCCAGCAGTTTATTGGGCTTCTTAGGGGAGCTGTTTTTT.

The chain is built from TRBV28 and TRBJ1-1; TRBD1 aligns across 8 bases. The CDR3 sequence is 16 residues long. Germline loops: CDR1 MDHEN, CDR2 SYDVKM. V was clipped by 4 bases and J by 5 bases; unmatched bases: 12. CDR3 DNA: TGTGCCAGCAGTTCCCCCTCGCCCAGGGGGCGTACTGAAGCTTTCTTT. Residues: CASSSPSPRGRTEAFF.

The chain uses TRBV6-5 and TRBJ1-6; possibly TRBD1 for D (5 bases). The CDR3 extends over 12 amino acids. CDR1 is MNHEY and CDR2 is SVGAGI in the germline V gene. With 6 bases removed from V and 8 bases from J, the gap between germline ends came to 8 bases. DNA of the CDR3: TGTGCCAGCAGCCGCAGGGATTCACCCCTCCACTTT. Amino acids: CASSRRDSPLHF.

This clonotype was seen more than once but under ten times. The rearrangement uses TRBV11-2 and TRBJ1-2, with TRBD1 matching 7 bases. Trimming took 3 bases from V and 5 from J; bases not matched to a gene: 18. There are 18 residues in the CDR3. Germline V gives CDR1 SGHAT, CDR2 FQNNGV. The CDR3 DNA follows: TGTGCCAGCAGCTTTCCGCCGGTTGATCCGGGACAGTCATATGGCTACACCTTC. Its translation: CASSFPPVDPGQSYGYTF.

The chain recombines TRBV7-2 with TRBJ2-1; perhaps TRBD2 as D (6 bases). Trimming removed 0 bases from V and 9 bases from J, with 15 bases in between. The length of the CDR3 is 15 residues. CDR1 and CDR2 from the germline V gene are SGHTA and FQGNSA. CDR3 DNA sequence: TGTGCCAGCAGCTTAGCTGGGACTTTCCTGACTGAGCAGTTCTTC. Translation: CASSLAGTFLTEQFF.

The V and J genes are TRBV6-2 or TRBV6-3 and TRBJ2-7; 8 bases line up with TRBD1. J lost 7 bases, V lost 9 bases, and 20 bases had no gene match. The CDR3 length is 16 residues. CDR1 and CDR2 (germline): MNHEY, SVGEGT. The CDR3 region has the DNA TGTGCCAGTACCCAGTCTTCCACAGGGGGATCAGAGGAGCAGTACTTC. Amino acids: CASTQSSTGGSEEQYF.

The chain employs TRBV3-1 and TRBJ2-4; TRBD1 agrees at 7 bases. The CDR3 is made up of 15 amino acids. Per germline, CDR1 LGHDT and CDR2 YNNKEL (reference sequence). V lost 0 bases and J lost 7; bases outside the gene matches: 6. The CDR3 coding sequence is TGTGCCAGCAGCCAAGACGTGACAGGGAGTAACATTCAGTACTTC. Its protein is CASSQDVTGSNIQYF. Full variable domain (rest looked up from reference TRBV3-1 and TRBJ2-4): DTAVSQTPKYLVTQMGNDKSIKCEQNLGHDTMYWYKQDSKKFLKIMFSYNNKELIINETVPNRFSPKSPDKAHLNLHINSLELGDSAVYFCASSQDVTGSNIQYFGAGTRLSVL.

This chain uses TRBV29-1 with TRBJ2-7; TRBD1 agrees at 9 bases. The J call may be wrong; the DNA end is better matched by TRBJ2-5. The CDR3 contains 14 residues. Germline values: CDR1 SQVTM, CDR2 ANQGSEA. The CDR3 region is CSVKQGANSETQYF. The CDR3 DNA reads as TGCAGCGTTAAACAGGGGGCGAACAGTGAGACCCAGTACTTC.

The CDR3: CASSLAGQGEKLFF. The CDR3 coding sequence is TGTGCCAGCAGCTTAGCGGGACAGGGTGAAAAACTGTTTTTT. This chain connects TRBV7-9 to TRBJ1-4, with 9 bases aligning to TRBD1. Looked up from germline, CDR1 is SEHNR and CDR2 is FQNEAQ (reference sequence). The CDR3 is made up of 14 amino acids. The V and J ends lost 0 bases and 7 bases, in that order; junction bases with no gene match: 0.

The chain recombines TRBV30 with TRBJ2-1, with D hard to call. CDR1 and CDR2 from the germline V gene are GTSNPN and SVGIG (reference sequence). The CDR3 has 13 residues. V gave up 2 bases and J gave up 9 bases, with 14 bases separating them. The CDR3 protein is CAWSMRLVAEQFF. As DNA, the CDR3 is TGTGCCTGGAGTATGAGGTTGGTTGCTGAGCAGTTCTTC.

V is TRBV25-1 and J is TRBJ2-1, with 7 positions matching TRBD1. Germline V lookup: CDR1 MGHDK, CDR2 SYGVNS. The CDR3 sequence is 14 residues long. J was trimmed by 5 bases and V by 1 base; bases with no gene match: 2. CDR3: CASSEWGQHNEQFF. As DNA, the CDR3 is TGTGCCAGCAGTGAATGGGGACAGCACAATGAGCAGTTCTTC. Drawing the rest from reference TRBV25-1 and TRBJ2-1, the complete variable domain is EADIYQTPRYLVIGTGKKITLECSQTMGHDKMYWYQQDPGMELHLIHYSYGVNSTEKGDLSSESTVSRIRTEHFPLTLESARPSHTSQYLCASSEWGQHNEQFFGPGTRLTVL.

A note on this clonotype: This may be a read error: a much more frequent sequence differs by one nucleotide. V and J are TRBV5-8 and TRBJ2-1; the D call may be TRBD1 or TRBD2 (6 bases each). The CDR3 is 16 amino acids. Germline V gene data show CDR1 as SGHTS and CDR2 as YDEGEE. The CDR3 bases are TGTGCCGGCAGCTTGGACGGAGGGCAGGGGAGGAATGAGCAGTTCTTC. This codes for CAGSLDGGQGRNEQFF. The full variable domain, with the rest looked up from reference TRBV5-8 and TRBJ2-1, is EAGVTQSPTHLIKTRGQQATLRCSPISGHTSVYWYQQALGLGLQFLLWYDEGEERNRGNFPPRFSGRQFPNYSSELNVNALELEDSALYLCAGSLDGGQGRNEQFFGPGTRLTVL.

Comment on this clonotype: The junction shows a germline mismatch at one end, possibly a read error. The rearrangement links TRBV9 to TRBJ2-4; weak D call: TRBD1 (5 bases). The assigned J gene may be wrong: the sequence end matches TRBJ2-7 better. Per germline, CDR1 SGDLS and CDR2 YYNGEE. CDR3 length: 16 amino acids. CDR3 DNA sequence: TGTGCCAGCAGCCCCCGGGTAGGGGCCCCCTCCTGCGAGCAGTACTTC. It yields the protein CASSPRVGAPSCEQYF.

A remark on this clonotype: Sequence at one end of the junction differs from germline and may be a read error. The rearrangement uses TRBV18 and TRBJ1-5; a possible D gene is TRBD1 (5 bases). Germline-derived CDR1 and CDR2 are KGHSH and LQKENI. CDR3 length equals 13 residues. In DNA form, the CDR3 reads TGCGCCAGCTCTCCGGGGACGGATCAGCCCCAGCATTTT. Amino acid sequence: CASSPGTDQPQHF.

The chain uses TRBV18 and TRBJ2-5; the D call may be TRBD1 or TRBD2 (5 bases each). CDR3 length equals 16 residues. V lost 4 bases and J lost 5, with 20 bases in between. Germline assignment: CDR1 KGHSH and CDR2 LQKENI. The CDR3 DNA reads as TGTGCCAGCTCACTCACCAGAGGGGTCGCCGGGGAGACCCAGTACTTC. It is translated as CASSLTRGVAGETQYF.

This clonotype came up a few times. This chain joins TRBV2 and TRBJ2-7; TRBD2 is a possible D gene (5 bases). Trimming took off 6 bases at V and 3 bases at J, with 15 bases between the two ends. Germline CDR1 and CDR2: SNHLY and FYNNEI. The CDR3 totals 14 residues. The DNA for the CDR3 is TGTGCCAGCAGAAGGACTGGGTTCTACTACGAGCAGTACTTC. It codes for CASRRTGFYYEQYF.

The CDR3 region has the DNA TGTGCCACCTCCCTTCGGGACCCGCAAGAGACCCAGTACTTC. Encoded protein: CATSLRDPQETQYF. The gene calls are TRBV28 and TRBJ2-5; the D gene could be TRBD1 or TRBD2 (5 bases each). V lost 10 bases, J lost 2 bases, and 17 bases lay in between. Per the germline V gene, CDR1 is MDHEN and CDR2 is SYDVKM. The CDR3 is 14 residues long.

This rearrangement joins TRBV2 to TRBJ1-2, with 10 bases aligning to TRBD1. V gave up 1 base and J gave up 6 bases; unmatched junction bases: 2. CDR1 and CDR2 (germline): SNHLY, FYNNEI. CDR3 length: 14 residues. The CDR3 coding sequence is TGTGCCAGCAGTGAAGGGACAGGGGGTAATGGCTACACCTTC. Its protein product is CASSEGTGGNGYTF.

This clonotype has a handful of counts. The chain uses TRBV18 and TRBJ1-1; 8 positions agree with TRBD1. The ends lost 6 bases at V and 3 bases at J; junction bases unmatched: 21. The CDR3 covers 19 residues. CDR1 and CDR2 (germline): KGHSH, LQKENI. CDR3 protein: CASSPYETGAAGGDTEAFF. DNA for the CDR3: TGTGCCAGCTCGCCCTATGAGACAGGGGCCGCCGGGGGGGACACTGAAGCTTTCTTT.

This chain links TRBV20-1 with TRBJ2-5; tentative D call: TRBD1 (6 bases). This CDR3 comprises 14 residues. V lost 7 bases and J 1 base, leaving 16 bases between the germline ends. CDR1 is DFQATT and CDR2 is SNEGSKA in the germline V gene (reference sequence). The chain's CDR3 is CSVARVGGQETQYF. Written as DNA, the CDR3 is TGCAGTGTCGCCCGGGTAGGGGGCCAAGAGACCCAGTACTTC.

About this clonotype: Sequence at one end of the junction differs from germline and may be a read error. The chain's CDR3 is CAGRTNHQENTEAFF. CDR3 nucleotide sequence: TGTGCCGGCAGAACCAACCACCAGGAGAACACTGAAGCTTTCTTT. The chain joins TRBV12-3 or TRBV12-4 to TRBJ1-1; no reliable D call. CDR3 length: 15 amino acids.